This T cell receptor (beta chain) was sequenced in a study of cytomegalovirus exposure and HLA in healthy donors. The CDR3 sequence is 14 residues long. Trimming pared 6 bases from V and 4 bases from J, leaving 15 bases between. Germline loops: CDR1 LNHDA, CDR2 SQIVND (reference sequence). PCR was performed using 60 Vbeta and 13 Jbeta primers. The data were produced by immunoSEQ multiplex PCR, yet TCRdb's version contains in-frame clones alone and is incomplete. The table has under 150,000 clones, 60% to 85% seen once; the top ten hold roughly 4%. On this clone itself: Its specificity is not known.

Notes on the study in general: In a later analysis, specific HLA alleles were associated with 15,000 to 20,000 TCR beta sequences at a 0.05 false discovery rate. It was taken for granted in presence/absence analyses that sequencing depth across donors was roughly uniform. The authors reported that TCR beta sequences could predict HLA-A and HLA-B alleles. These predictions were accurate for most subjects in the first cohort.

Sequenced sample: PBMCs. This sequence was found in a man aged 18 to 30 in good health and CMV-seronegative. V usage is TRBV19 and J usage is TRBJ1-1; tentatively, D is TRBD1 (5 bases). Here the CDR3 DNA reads TGTGCCAGTAGGATCGCAGGGATTTTCACTGAAGCTTTCTTT. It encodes CASRIAGIFTEAFF.